These 14 T cell receptor beta chains came from one sample sequenced in a study of OX40 agonist ivuxolimab in advanced cancers. Libraries were prepared by immunoSEQ multiplex PCR; TCRdb keeps only in-frame clonotypes and omits some of them. The profile shows about 96,000 clones, roughly 91% of them singletons. This sample comprised CD4+ or CD8+ T cells sorted from blood, obtained in a trial of the OX40 agonist ivuxolimab. The receptors were sampled from an adult with an advanced solid tumor such as melanoma, head and neck, liver or kidney cancer.

The rearrangement joins TRBV2 to TRBJ1-2, with 7 bases that match TRBD1. From germline, CDR1 is SNHLY and CDR2 FYNNEI. With 8 bases clipped from V and 2 bases from J, the junction kept 5 bases outside the gene matches. This CDR3 region has 13 residues. This CDR3 is CASLLDRNYGYTF. CDR3 DNA sequence: TGTGCCAGCTTGCTGGACAGGAACTATGGCTACACCTTC.

This clone occurred once. V usage is TRBV5-1 and J usage is TRBJ2-3; D is perhaps TRBD1 or TRBD2 (5 bases each). This CDR3 comprises 14 residues. Trimming shortened V by 4 bases and J by 4 bases, and 13 bases separated the two germline ends. Germline V gene lookup returns CDR1 SGHRS and CDR2 YFSETQ. CDR3 region: CASSGWGFPDTQYF. DNA of the CDR3: TGCGCCAGCAGCGGGTGGGGGTTCCCAGATACGCAGTATTTT. Complete variable domain (other parts from reference TRBV5-1 and TRBJ2-3): KAGVTQTPRYLIKTRGQQVTLSCSPISGHRSVSWYQQTPGQGLQFLFEYFSETQRNKGNFPGRFSGRQFSNSRSEMNVSTLELGDSALYLCASSGWGFPDTQYFGPGTRLTVL.

The chain couples TRBV20-1 to TRBJ2-5, with no clear D. CDR1 and CDR2 from the germline V gene are DFQATT and SNEGSKA (reference sequence). The CDR3 sequence is 11 residues long. V was cut by 1 base and J by 4 bases, with 4 bases left in between. Written as DNA, the CDR3 is TGCAGTGCTAGAGGCACAGAGACCCAGTACTTC. Protein sequence: CSARGTETQYF.

The chain has TRBV11-2 and TRBJ2-7; D is undetermined. Germline CDR1 is SGHAT and CDR2 is FQNNGV. The CDR3 consists of 11 residues. V lost 5 bases and J 2 bases, leaving 4 bases between the germline ends. CDR3 nucleotide sequence: TGTGCCAGCAGCACCACCTACGAGCAGTACTTC. Its protein is CASSTTYEQYF. Filled out from reference TRBV11-2 and TRBJ2-7, the complete variable domain reads EAGVAQSPRYKIIEKRQSVAFWCNPISGHATLYWYQQILGQGPKLLIQFQNNGVVDDSQLPKDRFSAERLKGVDSTLKIQPAKLEDSAVYLCASSTTYEQYFGPGTRLTVT.

This chain joins TRBV7-9 and TRBJ1-1; 7 positions agree with TRBD1. V lost 1 base to trimming and J lost 3 bases; unmatched junction nucleotides: 8. This CDR3 spans 16 amino acids. In germline, CDR1 is SEHNR, CDR2 FQNEAQ (reference sequence). The CDR3 bases are TGTGCCAGCAGCTTAGTGAGGGGGCAGGGGGACACTGAAGCTTTCTTT. It specifies CASSLVRGQGDTEAFF.

The gene calls are TRBV10-3 and TRBJ2-7; D is ambiguous. Germline V gene sequence: CDR1 ENHRY, CDR2 SYGVKD. Trimming left V 8 bases short and J 0 bases short, with 8 bases between. This CDR3 region has 12 residues. The CDR3 is CAIRGVSYEQYF. CDR3 DNA: TGTGCCATCCGAGGCGTCTCCTACGAGCAGTACTTC.

The chain is built from TRBV6-6 and TRBJ1-6; D gene ambiguous. The CDR3 covers 15 residues. Looked up from germline, CDR1 is MNHNY and CDR2 is SVGAGI (reference sequence). The ends were cut back, 0 bases at V and 3 bases at J, with 6 bases in the middle. CDR3 sequence: CASSYSGYYNSPLHF. As DNA, the CDR3 is TGTGCCAGCAGTTACTCTGGCTACTATAATTCACCCCTCCACTTT.

The chain links TRBV30 to TRBJ2-3, with 8 bases fitting TRBD2. The CDR3 length is 15 residues. Germline lookup yields CDR1 GTSNPN and CDR2 SVGIG (reference sequence). The V gene end was trimmed by 4 bases and the J gene end by 2 bases; junction bases not matched to a gene: 8. The CDR3 sequence: CAWTRISGATDTQYF. DNA for the CDR3: TGTGCCTGGACCCGGATTAGCGGGGCCACAGATACGCAGTATTTT.

The V call is TRBV6-1, the J call TRBJ2-5; 8 bases fit TRBD1. This CDR3 region has 15 residues. Germline CDR1 is MNHNS and CDR2 is SASEGT. J gave up 4 bases and V 4 bases, and 8 bases lay outside the gene matches. CDR3 DNA sequence: TGTGCCAGCAGTGTATCACAGGGGGTAGGAGAGACCCAGTACTTC. Translated, it gives CASSVSQGVGETQYF.

The chain has TRBV7-9 and TRBJ2-7, with D possibly being TRBD2 (5 bases). CDR1 is SEHNR, CDR2 FQNEAQ, per germline (reference sequence). CDR3 length: 14 residues. V was clipped by 1 base and J by 1 base, with 8 bases between them. In DNA form, the CDR3 reads TGTGCCAGCAGCTTAGGGACGGGGTCCTACGAGCAGTACTTC. It specifies CASSLGTGSYEQYF.

The rearrangement joins TRBV5-4 to TRBJ2-5; D ambiguous. Matching the DNA end better, TRBJ2-7 makes the J call doubtful. The CDR3 totals 14 residues. Germline values: CDR1 SGHNT, CDR2 YYREEE (reference sequence). CDR3 region: CASSSRQGNYEQYF. CDR3 DNA sequence: TGTGCCAGCAGCTCCAGACAAGGAAACTACGAGCAGTACTTC.

V is TRBV11-3 and J is TRBJ1-3; the D gene is possibly TRBD1 (6 bases). Germline V gives CDR1 SGHNT, CDR2 YENEEA. The CDR3 is 14 residues long. V shed 6 bases and J shed 2 bases, with 11 bases lying between them. CDR3 in amino acids: CASRPRTAGNTIYF. CDR3 coding DNA: TGTGCCAGCAGACCTAGGACAGCTGGAAACACCATATATTTT.

The rearrangement uses TRBV7-2 and TRBJ2-3; 8 nucleotides match TRBD2. CDR1 is SGHTA and CDR2 is FQGNSA in the germline V gene. The length of the CDR3 is 16 residues. Trimming cost V 5 bases and J 0 bases; bases outside gene matches: 7. The CDR3 sequence is CASSPRGGVSTDTQYF. The CDR3 nucleotides read TGTGCCAGCAGCCCTCGGGGGGGGGTTAGCACAGATACGCAGTATTTT. Looking up the rest from reference TRBV7-2 and TRBJ2-3 gives the full variable domain: GAGVSQSPSNKVTEKGKDVELRCDPISGHTALYWYRQSLGQGLEFLIYFQGNSAPDKSGLPSDRFSAERTGGSVSTLTIQRTQQEDSAVYLCASSPRGGVSTDTQYFGPGTRLTVL.

The chain is built from TRBV30 and TRBJ1-2; no definite D call. The CDR3 consists of 12 residues. V lost 5 bases to trimming and J lost 6 bases, with 13 bases between them. The germline CDR1 and CDR2 sequences are GTSNPN and SVGIG (reference sequence). The CDR3 DNA is TGTGCCTGGTCGGCCAGGCCTAATGGCTACACCTTC. This gives the protein CAWSARPNGYTF.